This passage covers 2 T cell receptor beta chains from one sample sequenced in a study of radiotherapy plus CTLA-4 blockade in lung cancer. The data were produced by immunoSEQ multiplex PCR, yet TCRdb's version contains in-frame clones alone and is incomplete. The data hold more than 40,000 clones, with around nine tenths observed a single time. This specimen consisted of peripheral blood, obtained from a patient treated with radiotherapy plus ipilimumab. These receptors came from a human donor with non-small cell lung cancer whose response to radiotherapy plus ipilimumab could not be evaluated.

The rearrangement uses TRBV6-1 and TRBJ1-4; TRBD1 matches 7 bases. In germline, CDR1 is MNHNS, CDR2 SASEGT. The CDR3 sequence is 16 residues long. The V gene end was trimmed by 2 bases and the J gene end by 7 bases; junction bases not matched to a gene: 10. The CDR3 reads CASSERAGGTPEKLFF. DNA for the CDR3: TGTGCCAGCAGTGAAAGGGCAGGGGGTACCCCTGAAAAACTGTTTTTT.

This clone occurred a few times. The CDR3 sequence is CASSYRTGLDTEAFF. DNA for the CDR3: TGTGCCAGCAGTTACCGGACAGGGTTGGACACTGAAGCTTTCTTT. The chain links TRBV6-5 to TRBJ1-1; 8 positions agree with TRBD1. Trimming took 2 bases from V and 3 from J; bases not matched to a gene: 5. Germline V lookup: CDR1 MNHEY, CDR2 SVGAGI. This CDR3 is built from 15 residues.